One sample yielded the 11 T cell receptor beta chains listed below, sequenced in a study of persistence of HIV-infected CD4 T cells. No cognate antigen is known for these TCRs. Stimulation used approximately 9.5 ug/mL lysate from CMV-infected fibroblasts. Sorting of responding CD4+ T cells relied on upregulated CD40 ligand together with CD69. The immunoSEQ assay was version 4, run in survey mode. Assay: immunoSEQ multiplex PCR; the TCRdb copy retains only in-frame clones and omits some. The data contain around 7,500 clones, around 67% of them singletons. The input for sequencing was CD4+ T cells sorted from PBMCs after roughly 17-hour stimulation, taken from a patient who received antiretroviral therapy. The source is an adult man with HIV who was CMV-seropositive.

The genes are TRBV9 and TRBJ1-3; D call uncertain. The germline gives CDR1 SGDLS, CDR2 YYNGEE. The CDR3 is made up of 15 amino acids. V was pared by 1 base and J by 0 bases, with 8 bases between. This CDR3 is CASSVTSPSGNTIYF. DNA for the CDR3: TGTGCCAGCAGCGTAACATCCCCCTCTGGAAACACCATATATTTT.

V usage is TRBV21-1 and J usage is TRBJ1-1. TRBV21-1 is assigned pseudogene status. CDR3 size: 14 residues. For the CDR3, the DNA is TGTGCCAGCAGCAAAGGGGGGGGGAACACTGAAGCTTTCTTT. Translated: CASSKGGGNTEAFF.

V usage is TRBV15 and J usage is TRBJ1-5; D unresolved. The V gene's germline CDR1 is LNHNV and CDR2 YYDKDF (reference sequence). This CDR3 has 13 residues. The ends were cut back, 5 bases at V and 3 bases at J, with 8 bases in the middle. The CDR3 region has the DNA TGTGCCACCAGCTCCAGCCCCAATCAGCCCCAGCATTTT. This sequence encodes CATSSSPNQPQHF.

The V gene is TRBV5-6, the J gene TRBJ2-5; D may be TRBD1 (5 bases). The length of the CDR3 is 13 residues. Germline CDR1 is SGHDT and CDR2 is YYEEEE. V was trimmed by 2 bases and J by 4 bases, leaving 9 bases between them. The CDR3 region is CASSLGVRETQYF. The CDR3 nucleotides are TGTGCCAGCAGCTTAGGGGTACGAGAGACCCAGTACTTC. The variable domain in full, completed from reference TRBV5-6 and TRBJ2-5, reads DAGVTQSPTHLIKTRGQQVTLRCSPKSGHDTVSWYQQALGQGPQFIFQYYEEEERQRGNFPDRFSGHQFPNYSSELNVNALLLGDSALYLCASSLGVRETQYFGPGTRLLVL.

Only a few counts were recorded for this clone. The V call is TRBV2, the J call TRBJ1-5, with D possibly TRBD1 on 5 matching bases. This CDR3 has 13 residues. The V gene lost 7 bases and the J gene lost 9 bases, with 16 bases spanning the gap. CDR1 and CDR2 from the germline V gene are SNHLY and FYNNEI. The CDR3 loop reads CASTRGRMSPQHF. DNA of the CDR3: TGTGCCAGCACTCGGGGCAGAATGTCGCCCCAGCATTTT.

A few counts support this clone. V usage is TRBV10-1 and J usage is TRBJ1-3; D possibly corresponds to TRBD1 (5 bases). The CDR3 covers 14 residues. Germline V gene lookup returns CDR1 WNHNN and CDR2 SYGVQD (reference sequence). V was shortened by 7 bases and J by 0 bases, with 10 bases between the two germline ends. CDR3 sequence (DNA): TGCGCCAGCACGGGGGTAAACTCTGGAAACACCATATATTTT. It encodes CASTGVNSGNTIYF.

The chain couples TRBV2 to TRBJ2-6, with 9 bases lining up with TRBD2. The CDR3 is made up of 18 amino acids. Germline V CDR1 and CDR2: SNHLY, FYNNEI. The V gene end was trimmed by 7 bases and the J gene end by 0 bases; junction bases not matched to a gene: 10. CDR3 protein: CASNGWAGGYSGANVLTF. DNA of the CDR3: TGTGCCAGCAATGGTTGGGCGGGAGGGTACTCTGGGGCCAACGTCCTGACTTTC.

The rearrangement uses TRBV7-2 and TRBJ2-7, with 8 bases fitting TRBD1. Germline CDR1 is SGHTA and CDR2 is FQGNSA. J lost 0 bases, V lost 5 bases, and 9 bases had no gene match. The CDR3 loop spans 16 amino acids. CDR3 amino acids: CASSPRPGGSSYEQYF. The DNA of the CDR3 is TGTGCCAGCAGCCCCAGACCAGGGGGCAGCTCCTACGAGCAGTACTTC.

CDR3 in amino acids: CASSWGQKGETQYF. The CDR3 DNA is TGCGCCAGCAGCTGGGGACAAAAAGGGGAGACCCAGTACTTC. The chain joins TRBV5-1 to TRBJ2-5, with a tentative D call TRBD1 (6 bases). This CDR3 has 14 residues. Germline CDR1 reads SGHRS; CDR2 reads YFSETQ. V was pared by 3 bases and J by 5 bases, with 14 bases between.

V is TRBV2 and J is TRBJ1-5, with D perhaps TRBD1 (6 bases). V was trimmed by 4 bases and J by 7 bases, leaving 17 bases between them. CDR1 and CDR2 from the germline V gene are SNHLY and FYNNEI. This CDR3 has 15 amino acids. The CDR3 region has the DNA TGTGCCAGCAGTGTGTTAGGGGGGTTTAGGCAGCCCCAGCATTTT. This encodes CASSVLGGFRQPQHF. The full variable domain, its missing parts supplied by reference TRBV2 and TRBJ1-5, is EPEVTQTPSHQVTQMGQEVILRCVPISNHLYFYWYRQILGQKVEFLVSFYNNEISEKSEIFDDQFSVERPDGSNFTLKIRSTKLEDSAMYFCASSVLGGFRQPQHFGDGTRLSIL.

CDR3 nucleotides: TGTGCCAGTAGTACACGGCTCGGTCCCATTGTCGCTGGAAACACCATATATTTT. Protein: CASSTRLGPIVAGNTIYF. The rearrangement uses TRBV19 and TRBJ1-3; D remains unclear. V was cut by 4 bases and J by 2 bases, with 21 bases left in between. The CDR3 sequence is 18 residues long. Germline CDR1 reads LNHDA; CDR2 reads SQIVND (reference sequence).